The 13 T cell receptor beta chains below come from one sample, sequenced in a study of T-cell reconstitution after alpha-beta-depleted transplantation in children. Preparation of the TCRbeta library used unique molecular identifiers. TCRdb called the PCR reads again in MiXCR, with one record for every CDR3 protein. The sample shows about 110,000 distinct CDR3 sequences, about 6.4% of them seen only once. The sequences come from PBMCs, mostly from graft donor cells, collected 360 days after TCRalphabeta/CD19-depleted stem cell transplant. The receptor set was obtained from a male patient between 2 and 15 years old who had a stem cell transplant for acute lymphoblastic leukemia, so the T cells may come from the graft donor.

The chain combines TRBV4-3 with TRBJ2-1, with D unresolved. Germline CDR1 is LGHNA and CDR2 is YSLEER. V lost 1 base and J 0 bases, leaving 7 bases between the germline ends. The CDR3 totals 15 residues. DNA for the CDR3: TGCGCCAGCAGCCAAGTTAGGGTCTCCTACAATGAGCAGTTCTTC. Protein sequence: CASSQVRVSYNEQFF.

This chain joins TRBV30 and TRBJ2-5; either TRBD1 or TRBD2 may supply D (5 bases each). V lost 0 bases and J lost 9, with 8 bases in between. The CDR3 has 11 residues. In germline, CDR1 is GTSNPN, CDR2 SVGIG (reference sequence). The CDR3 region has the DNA TGTGCCTGGAGTGTAGAGGGGCCCCAGTACTTC. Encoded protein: CAWSVEGPQYF. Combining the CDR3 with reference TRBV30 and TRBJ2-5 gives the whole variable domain SQTIHQWPATLVQPVGSPLSLECTVEGTSNPNLYWYRQAAGRGLQLLFYSVGIGQISSEVPQNLSASRPQDRQFILSSKKLLLSDSGFYLCAWSVEGPQYFGPGTRLLVL.

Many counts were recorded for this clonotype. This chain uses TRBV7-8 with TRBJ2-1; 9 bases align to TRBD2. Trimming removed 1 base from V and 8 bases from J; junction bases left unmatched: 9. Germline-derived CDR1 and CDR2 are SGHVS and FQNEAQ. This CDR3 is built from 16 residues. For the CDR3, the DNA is TGTGCCAGCAGCTTAGAATGGCGGGAGGGCATAGATGAGCAGTTCTTC. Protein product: CASSLEWREGIDEQFF.

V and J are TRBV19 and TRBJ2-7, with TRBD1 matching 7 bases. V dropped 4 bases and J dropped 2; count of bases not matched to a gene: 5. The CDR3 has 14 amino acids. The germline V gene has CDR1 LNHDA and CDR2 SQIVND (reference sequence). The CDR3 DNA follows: TGTGCCAGTAGTACTTGGGACAGACCCTACGAGCAGTACTTC. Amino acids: CASSTWDRPYEQYF.

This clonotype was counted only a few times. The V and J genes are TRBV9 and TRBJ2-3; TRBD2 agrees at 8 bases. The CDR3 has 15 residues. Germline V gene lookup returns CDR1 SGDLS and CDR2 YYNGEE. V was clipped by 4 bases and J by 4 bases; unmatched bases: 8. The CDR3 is CASSLARTSSDTQYF. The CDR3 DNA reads TGTGCCAGCAGCCTCGCCCGGACTAGCTCAGATACGCAGTATTTT.

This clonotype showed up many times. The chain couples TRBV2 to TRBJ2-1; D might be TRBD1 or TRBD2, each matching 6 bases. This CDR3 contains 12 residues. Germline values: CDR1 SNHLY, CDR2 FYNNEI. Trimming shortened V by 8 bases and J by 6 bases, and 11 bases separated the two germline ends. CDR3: CASEWGANEQFF. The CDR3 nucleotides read TGTGCCAGCGAGTGGGGGGCCAATGAGCAGTTCTTC.

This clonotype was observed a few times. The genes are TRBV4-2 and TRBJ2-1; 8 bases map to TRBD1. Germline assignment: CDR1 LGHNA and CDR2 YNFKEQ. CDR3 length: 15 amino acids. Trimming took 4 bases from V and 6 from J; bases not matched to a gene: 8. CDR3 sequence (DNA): TGTGCCAGCAGCCCCGGACAGGGCTCGGGCAATGAGCAGTTCTTC. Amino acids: CASSPGQGSGNEQFF.

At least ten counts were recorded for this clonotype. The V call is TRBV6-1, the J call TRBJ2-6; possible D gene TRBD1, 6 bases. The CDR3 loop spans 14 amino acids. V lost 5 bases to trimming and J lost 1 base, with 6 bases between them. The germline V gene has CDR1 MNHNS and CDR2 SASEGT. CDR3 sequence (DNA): TGTGCCAGCAGTACAGGGTCTGGGGCCAACGTCCTGACTTTC. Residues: CASSTGSGANVLTF.

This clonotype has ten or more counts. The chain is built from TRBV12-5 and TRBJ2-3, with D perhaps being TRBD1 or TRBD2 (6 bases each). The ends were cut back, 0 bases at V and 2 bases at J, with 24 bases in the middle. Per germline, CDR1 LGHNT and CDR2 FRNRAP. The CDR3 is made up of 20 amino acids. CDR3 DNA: TGTGCTAGTGGTTTGGTCCCAAAAGGGGGGCACCTCGAACTCACAGATACGCAGTATTTT. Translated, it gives CASGLVPKGGHLELTDTQYF.

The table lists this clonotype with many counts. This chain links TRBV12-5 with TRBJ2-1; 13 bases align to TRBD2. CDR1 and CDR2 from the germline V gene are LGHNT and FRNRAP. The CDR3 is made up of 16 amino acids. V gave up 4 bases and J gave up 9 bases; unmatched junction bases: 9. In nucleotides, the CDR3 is TGTGCTAGTGGTTCAGAACTAGCGGGAGGGCCAGGTGAGCAGTTCTTC. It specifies CASGSELAGGPGEQFF.

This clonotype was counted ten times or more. DNA of the CDR3: TGCGCCAGCAGCCAACGATCAGGGACAGATACGCAGTATTTT. It encodes CASSQRSGTDTQYF. The chain is built from TRBV4-3 and TRBJ2-3; tentatively, D is TRBD1 (5 bases). This CDR3 has 14 amino acids. CDR1 LGHNA and CDR2 YSLEER come from the germline V gene. V shed 2 bases and J shed 3 bases, with 9 bases lying between them.

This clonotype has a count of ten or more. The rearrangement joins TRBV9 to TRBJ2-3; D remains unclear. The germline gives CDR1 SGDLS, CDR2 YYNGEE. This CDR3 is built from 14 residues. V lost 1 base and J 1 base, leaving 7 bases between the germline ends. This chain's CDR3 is CASSVRFGTDTQYF. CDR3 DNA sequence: TGTGCCAGCAGCGTAAGGTTCGGCACAGATACGCAGTATTTT.

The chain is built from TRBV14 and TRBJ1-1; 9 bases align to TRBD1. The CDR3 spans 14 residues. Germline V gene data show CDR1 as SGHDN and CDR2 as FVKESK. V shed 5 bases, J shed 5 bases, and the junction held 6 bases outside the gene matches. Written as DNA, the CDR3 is TGTGCCAGCAGCTATGGACAGGGGTGGACTGAAGCTTTCTTT. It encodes CASSYGQGWTEAFF.